This TCR beta chain emerged from a study of regulatory T cells in long-lasting Graves disease. Combining iRepertoire HTBI primers with Arm-PCR of CDR3 regions, the authors built TCR beta libraries. TCRdb analysed the multiplex PCR reads with MiXCR anew, one entry per CDR3 protein. Among roughly 530,000 distinct CDR3 sequences listed, about 16% were seen once. V shed 7 bases, J shed 0 bases, and the junction held 3 bases outside the gene matches. Germline-derived CDR1 and CDR2 are SQVTM and ANQGSEA. This CDR3 has 12 amino acids. Time point given: newly diagnosed GD, antithyroid drugs for less than 3 months. PBMC RNA served as the TCR library source. Patients all came to the study from an endocrinology department in Xi'an, China. Separately, the same data were catalogued under a study of T cells in Graves' hyperthyroidism and ophthalmopathy. Turning to that study: Clinical symptoms, serum thyroxine, TRAb, thyroid ultrasound and orbital computed tomography established diagnosis. Ophthalmopathy was model-predicted a median about 6.9 months pre-onset.

This material consisted of peripheral blood mononuclear cells (PBMCs), taken at new diagnosis, from a patient treated with antithyroid drugs. The receptor was derived from a woman between 40 and 65 years old with Graves disease. The V and J genes are TRBV29-1 and TRBJ2-7; the match to TRBD1 covers 7 bases. The CDR3 protein is CSGQGDSYEQYF. The DNA for the CDR3 is TGCAGCGGTCAGGGGGACTCCTACGAGCAGTACTTC.